This T cell receptor beta chain was found in a study of cytomegalovirus exposure and HLA in healthy donors. 60 Vbeta and 13 Jbeta primers were used in PCR. Method: immunoSEQ multiplex PCR; TCRdb's copy keeps in-frame clones and lacks some. The data hold 130,000 or so clones, with more than 55% observed a single time. This clone was observed a handful of times. V dropped 0 bases and J dropped 2 bases, with 14 bases sitting between them. The CDR3 is made up of 16 amino acids. Looked up from germline, CDR1 is LGHNA and CDR2 is YSLEER. The chain couples TRBV4-3 to TRBJ2-7, with TRBD2 as a possible D gene (5 bases). Material for sequencing was PBMCs. This sequence originates from a man in his late teens or twenties in good health and CMV-seronegative. As DNA, the CDR3 is TGCGCCAGCAGCCAAGATTTGAGGGTTAGCCCCTACGAGCAGTACTTC. Residues: CASSQDLRVSPYEQYF.